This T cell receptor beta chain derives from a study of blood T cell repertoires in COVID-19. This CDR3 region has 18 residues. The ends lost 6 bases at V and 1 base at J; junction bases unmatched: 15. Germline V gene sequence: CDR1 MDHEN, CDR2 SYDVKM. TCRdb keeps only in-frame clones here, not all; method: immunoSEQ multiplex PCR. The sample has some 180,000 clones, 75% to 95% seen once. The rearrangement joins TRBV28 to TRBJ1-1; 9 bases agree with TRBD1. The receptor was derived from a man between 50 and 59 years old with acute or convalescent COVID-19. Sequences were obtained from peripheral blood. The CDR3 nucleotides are TGTGCCAGCAGCCGACCCAAGTCGGGACAGGGAGGGAACACTGAAGCTTTCTTT. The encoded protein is CASSRPKSGQGGNTEAFF.